This TCR beta chain was recorded in a study of T cells after yellow fever vaccination (dated by TCRdb to about 2019). General notes on the study: The SMART-Seq v4 Ultra Low Input RNA kit was used to prepare libraries from fractions with low cell numbers. To follow T-cell clones before and after both primary and booster YFV17D yellow fever vaccination, bulk TCR alpha and beta repertoires underwent longitudinal sequencing. Two healthy male donors, one aged 18 to 30 and one aged 30 to 39 years, were included in the cohort. Blood was drawn at multiple timepoints before and after primary and secondary immunization, with bulk PBMC replicates and cell subsets isolated.

CDR3 length: 16 amino acids, cysteine to phenylalanine. This entry keeps only the CDR3 DNA: 48 bases, framed from base 1. The junction carries 12 bases between V and J, which are trimmed by 1 base and 0 bases respectively. Per the germline V gene, MNHNS is the CDR1 and SASEGT is the CDR2. TCR cDNA was synthesized by 5'RACE template switching, which introduced a universal primer site and unique molecular identifiers. Priming of cDNA synthesis was performed from both the TCR alpha and TCR beta constant segments. Library amplification used two PCR steps, and the second PCR step added sample barcodes and sequencing adapters. Sequencing of libraries was performed on Illumina HiSeq 2500 (2x100 bp) or NovaSeq (2x150 bp). As for how the authors treated the data: MIGEC was used to demultiplex reads and collapse the reads into UMI consensus sequences, and MiXCR was used for V(D)J alignment. Using edgeR on replicate PBMC samples, clonotypes were called vaccine-responding if FDR was below 0.01 and the log2 fold change was above 5 up to day 15. Each bulk clonotype was labeled CD4 or CD8 based on which sequenced repertoire, CD4 or CD8, contained the clonotype at higher abundance. TCRdb trimmed public reads at Q25 via fastp, called clones via MiXCR and kept in-frame beta chains. Entries are consolidated by CDR3 protein sequence, retaining the most common genes and DNA. TCRdb assigned the V and J calls; the authors' analysis was not used. This sample has a few hundred thousand distinct CDR3 sequences in its table, and around 6.8% of those were observed once. Together, the top ten hold 18% of the sample.

Points the paper makes about the study in general: Most clones expanded after primary vaccination were re-detected after the booster (96% of CD4 and approximately 88% of CD8), suggesting broad memory maintenance. A small fraction of clonotypes showed up in both the CD4 and CD8 compartments, probably as a result of convergent recombination. Compared with the primary T-cell response, the secondary T-cell response was weaker but faster, peaking on day 5 rather than day 15. Computational filtering was required because FACS-sorted repertoires could contain abundant contaminating clonotypes from the bulk population. Because the study included only a couple of donors, the extent to which the findings can be generalized is limited.

The table lists this clonotype with a few counts. Its specific antigen is unknown. Base qualities were left out, and no much larger clone turns up one base away. The sample's treatment or condition label, in plain terms: live attenuated yellow fever vaccine strain. At each blood-draw timepoint, two biological replicates of bulk PBMCs were collected. PBMCs were isolated from peripheral blood using a standard Ficoll-Paque protocol. RNA was extracted with TriZol from bulk PBMCs, CD4 and CD8 fractions, and dextramer-positive and dextramer-negative fractions. The chain couples TRBV6-1 to TRBJ1-1; the D segment could be TRBD1, given 5 matching bases. The receptor was isolated from a man aged 18 to 35 who received the YFV17D yellow fever vaccine. Sequenced material: PBMCs, taken 45 days after the first yellow fever vaccination. The sequence in DNA is TGTGCCAGCAGTGAAGGGGGCCGGGTGATGAACACTGAAGCTTTCTTT. Protein translation: CASSEGGRVMNTEAFF.